The 22 T cell receptor beta chains below come from one sample, sequenced in a study of T cell changes during pregnancy in multiple sclerosis. Assay used: immunoSEQ multiplex PCR; TCRdb lists only in-frame clones, some missing. The sample yields 50,000 or so clones, approximately 90% seen once. The starting material was CD4+ T cells from peripheral blood mononuclear cells, obtained after pregnancy. These receptors were obtained from a female donor with multiple sclerosis, enrolled in a pregnancy study.

The J gene is TRBJ2-2, the V gene TRBV2, with 10 bases matching TRBD2. With V trimmed by 5 bases and J by 6 bases, 6 bases remained unmatched. In germline, CDR1 is SNHLY, CDR2 FYNNEI. The CDR3 totals 15 residues. CDR3 bases: TGTGCCAGCAGTCCGGGACTAGCGAGACCCGGGGAGCTGTTTTTT. Protein: CASSPGLARPGELFF.

This clone was found a few times. The chain joins TRBV27 to TRBJ2-1, with D unresolved. The V gene's germline CDR1 is MNHEY and CDR2 SMNVEV (reference sequence). This CDR3 spans 15 amino acids. V was trimmed by 5 bases and J by 0 bases, leaving 11 bases between them. The DNA for the CDR3 is TGTGCCAGCAGTGTTCCGGGTAGCTCCTACAATGAGCAGTTCTTC. Translating gives CASSVPGSSYNEQFF.

V is TRBV28 and J is TRBJ2-2, with a tentative D call TRBD2 (6 bases). The V end was cut by 6 bases, the J end by 7 bases, with 21 bases between. This CDR3 has 16 amino acids. The germline gives CDR1 MDHEN, CDR2 SYDVKM. The CDR3 DNA reads TGTGCCAGCAGATTGACCGGGACGGGAGTAAGCGGGGAGCTGTTTTTT. It is translated as CASRLTGTGVSGELFF.

V and J are TRBV2 and TRBJ1-1; TRBD1 is a possible D gene (6 bases). Germline CDR1 and CDR2: SNHLY and FYNNEI. Between the trimmed V and J ends, which lost 6 bases and 2 bases, there was a span of 16 bases. The CDR3 spans 15 residues. The DNA of the CDR3 is TGTGCCAGCAGGGAGCCGTGGACAGCTAACACTGAAGCTTTCTTT. This sequence encodes CASREPWTANTEAFF.

The chain couples TRBV10-3 to TRBJ1-2, with 7 bases identical to TRBD1. V shed 0 bases and J 3 bases; nucleotides not matched to a gene: 4. This CDR3 has 15 amino acids. Germline V gene data show CDR1 as ENHRY and CDR2 as SYGVKD. The CDR3 DNA sequence: TGTGCCATCAGTGAGTCTAAAGGGACAGACTATGGCTACACCTTC. The encoded protein is CAISESKGTDYGYTF.

The chain carries TRBV19 and TRBJ2-1, with 7 nucleotides matching TRBD2. V lost 3 bases to trimming and J lost 7 bases; unmatched junction nucleotides: 6. The CDR3 is 14 residues long. CDR1 and CDR2 from the germline V gene are LNHDA and SQIVND (reference sequence). CDR3 loop: CASSIKRDTNEQFF. The CDR3 region has the DNA TGTGCCAGTAGTATTAAGCGGGATACGAATGAGCAGTTCTTC.

V gene TRBV6-1 combines with J gene TRBJ2-1; 12 bases are shared with TRBD2. The trim removed 6 bases at V and 7 bases at J, leaving 4 bases unmatched. This CDR3 comprises 14 residues. Looked up from germline, CDR1 is MNHNS and CDR2 is SASEGT. This chain's CDR3 is CASSRLAGGNEQFF. The CDR3 DNA reads TGTGCCAGCAGCCGCCTAGCGGGAGGGAATGAGCAGTTCTTC.

This chain connects TRBV18 to TRBJ1-1; the D gene is possibly TRBD1 (5 bases). The germline V gene encodes CDR1 KGHSH and CDR2 LQKENI. CDR3 size: 13 residues. The ends were cut back, 2 bases at V and 3 bases at J, with 7 bases in the middle. The CDR3 here is CASSPGGDTEAFF. CDR3 DNA: TGTGCCAGCTCACCAGGGGGGGACACTGAAGCTTTCTTT. The full variable domain, rest sourced from reference TRBV18 and TRBJ1-1, is NAGVMQNPRHLVRRRGQEARLRCSPMKGHSHVYWYRQLPEEGLKFMVYLQKENIIDESGMPKERFSAEFPKEGPSILRIQQVVRGDSAAYFCASSPGGDTEAFFGQGTRLTVV.

The chain combines TRBV13 with TRBJ1-2, with 8 bases fitting TRBD1. The V gene end was trimmed by 0 bases and the J gene end by 4 bases; junction bases not matched to a gene: 7. The CDR3 is 16 amino acids. Germline V gene sequence: CDR1 PRHDT, CDR2 FYEKMQ (reference sequence). CDR3 protein: CASSLGGDRGFYGYTF. CDR3 nucleotides: TGTGCCAGCAGCTTAGGAGGTGACAGGGGCTTCTATGGCTACACCTTC.

V is TRBV14 and J is TRBJ2-7; a possible D gene is TRBD2 (5 bases). V lost 1 base to trimming and J lost 5 bases, with 9 bases between them. The CDR3 totals 13 residues. CDR1 and CDR2 (germline): SGHDN, FVKESK. The CDR3: CASSQGLAHEQYF. The CDR3 DNA reads TGTGCCAGCAGCCAAGGGCTAGCCCACGAGCAGTACTTC.

The chain has TRBV2 and TRBJ2-3; TRBD2 matches at 7 bases. The ends lost 3 bases at V and 0 bases at J; junction bases unmatched: 3. The CDR3 has 15 amino acids. Germline V CDR1 and CDR2: SNHLY, FYNNEI. The CDR3 coding sequence is TGTGCCAGCAGTGACGCGGGACTAAGCACAGATACGCAGTATTTT. Its protein product is CASSDAGLSTDTQYF.

This sequence joins TRBV5-6 and TRBJ1-6; possibly TRBD1 for D (6 bases). Looked up from germline, CDR1 is SGHDT and CDR2 is YYEEEE. The V and J ends lost 1 base and 3 bases respectively, with 11 bases between them. The CDR3 is 16 residues long. The CDR3 bases are TGTGCCAGCAGCTTGTCACAGGGAAGCTATAATTCACCCCTCCACTTT. Its protein product is CASSLSQGSYNSPLHF.

The genes are TRBV11-2 and TRBJ2-2; 9 nucleotides match TRBD2. J lost 7 bases, V lost 5 bases, and 5 bases had no gene match. The germline gives CDR1 SGHAT, CDR2 FQNNGV. CDR3 size: 14 residues. CDR3 sequence: CASSISGRGGELFF. The CDR3, as DNA: TGTGCCAGCAGCATTAGCGGGAGAGGCGGGGAGCTGTTTTTT. The whole variable domain, remainder taken from reference TRBV11-2 and TRBJ2-2, is EAGVAQSPRYKIIEKRQSVAFWCNPISGHATLYWYQQILGQGPKLLIQFQNNGVVDDSQLPKDRFSAERLKGVDSTLKIQPAKLEDSAVYLCASSISGRGGELFFGEGSRLTVL.

V usage is TRBV19 and J usage is TRBJ2-5; D not resolved. CDR3 length: 15 amino acids. V lost 2 bases and J lost 1, with 11 bases in between. Germline CDR1 and CDR2: LNHDA and SQIVND (reference sequence). The CDR3 loop is CASSITGTLQETQYF. The CDR3 DNA reads as TGTGCCAGTAGTATAACGGGTACCCTCCAAGAGACCCAGTACTTC.

V is TRBV6-6 and J is TRBJ1-2; TRBD1 aligns across 8 bases. V was clipped by 6 bases and J by 2 bases; unmatched bases: 11. This CDR3 comprises 16 residues. The germline V gene has CDR1 MNHNY and CDR2 SVGAGI (reference sequence). The CDR3 sequence is CASSLTGQGENYGYTF. Written as DNA, the CDR3 is TGTGCCAGCAGCCTCACCGGACAGGGCGAAAACTATGGCTACACCTTC.

J is TRBJ2-5 and V is TRBV2, with TRBD2 as a possible D gene (6 bases). The germline V gene encodes CDR1 SNHLY and CDR2 FYNNEI. The V and J ends lost 3 bases and 7 bases respectively, with 12 bases between them. The CDR3 runs to 13 residues. The CDR3 sequence: CASSEPGVGTQYF. Here the CDR3 DNA reads TGTGCCAGCAGTGAGCCGGGGGTAGGGACCCAGTACTTC.

The J gene is TRBJ2-1, the V gene TRBV6-6; 12 bases align to TRBD2. Losses at the gene ends were 2 bases for V and 7 bases for J; bases not matched to a gene: 6. Germline V CDR1 and CDR2: MNHNY, SVGAGI (reference sequence). The CDR3 runs 16 residues. The CDR3 DNA is TGTGCCAGCAGTTACCCTAGCGGGAGGGCCGGTAATGAGCAGTTCTTC. This sequence encodes CASSYPSGRAGNEQFF.

The chain recombines TRBV5-1 with TRBJ1-1; TRBD1 aligns across 10 bases. V dropped 4 bases and J dropped 10; count of bases not matched to a gene: 10. Looked up from germline, CDR1 is SGHRS and CDR2 is YFSETQ. The length of the CDR3 is 14 residues. DNA for the CDR3: TGCGCCAGCAGCGAGGGGGACAGGGGAGCTGGAGCTTTCTTT. Encoded protein: CASSEGDRGAGAFF.

The chain employs TRBV2 and TRBJ1-6, with 7 bases fitting TRBD1. Germline V gene lookup returns CDR1 SNHLY and CDR2 FYNNEI. The CDR3 is made up of 15 amino acids. The V gene end was trimmed by 10 bases and the J gene end by 5 bases; junction bases not matched to a gene: 11. The CDR3 DNA is TGTGCCATCAAGACAGGGTCTGTCGATAATTCACCCCTCCACTTT. Protein product: CAIKTGSVDNSPLHF.

V usage is TRBV19 and J usage is TRBJ1-3; the D gene is possibly TRBD1 (6 bases). The CDR3 is 15 amino acids. The germline gives CDR1 LNHDA, CDR2 SQIVND (reference sequence). Trimming left V 7 bases short and J 0 bases short, with 13 bases between. CDR3 sequence: CASTRQALSGNTIYF. In nucleotides, the CDR3 is TGTGCCAGTACTAGACAGGCTCTCTCTGGAAACACCATATATTTT.

The V gene is TRBV27, the J gene TRBJ2-7; no definite D call. Germline V gene lookup returns CDR1 MNHEY and CDR2 SMNVEV (reference sequence). The CDR3 length is 16 residues. V lost 8 bases and J lost 0, with 20 bases in between. This CDR3 reads CASYPYGSESSYEQYF. DNA of the CDR3: TGTGCCAGCTATCCCTACGGTTCTGAGAGCTCCTACGAGCAGTACTTC.

The V gene is TRBV6-6, the J gene TRBJ2-3; TRBD1 is a possible D gene (6 bases). Trimming shortened V by 7 bases and J by 2 bases, and 16 bases separated the two germline ends. From germline, CDR1 is MNHNY and CDR2 SVGAGI (reference sequence). The CDR3 totals 15 residues. CDR3 DNA: TGTGCCAGCATAAACTCTGGACAGTACACAGATACGCAGTATTTT. Residues: CASINSGQYTDTQYF.